The sequence of this T cell receptor (beta chain) was determined in a study of CD8 T cells in ankylosing spondylitis. Scientists made TCR beta libraries using quantitative 5'-RACE with molecular barcodes. MiXCR, applied by TCRdb to the 5' RACE reads, yields one record per CDR3 protein. Among under 450,000 distinct CDR3 sequences listed, 20% to 25% were seen once. About this clonotype: No antigen is known for it.

Whole-study findings and limits: A number of the motif variants had already been described in reactive arthritis synovial fluid and blood.

Germline V gene lookup returns CDR1 LNHNV and CDR2 YYDKDF (reference sequence). The CDR3 contains 14 residues. Trimming pared 3 bases from V and 3 bases from J, leaving 8 bases between. The sequence was obtained from a male donor with ankylosing spondylitis or in good health (not recorded which). Source material: blood, either unsorted or a sorted T cell fraction (not recorded which). This chain uses TRBV15 with TRBJ2-2; unclear D gene. DNA for the CDR3: TGTGCCACCAGCAGTCAAACGGACACCGGGGAGCTGTTTTTT. It translates to CATSSQTDTGELFF.